This passage covers 8 T cell receptor beta chains from one sample sequenced in a study of blood T cell repertoires in COVID-19. Only in-frame clones appear in the TCRdb table, and some are missing; sequencing was by immunoSEQ multiplex PCR. The sample gives approximately 170,000 clones, 80% of which show up once; around 6% is in the top ten. The sample consisted of PBMCs or T cells enriched from blood (not recorded which). The receptors shown here come from a man in his forties who had recovered from COVID-19.

The rearrangement uses TRBV2 and TRBJ2-7, with 8 bases that match TRBD1. The CDR3 runs to 14 residues. Trimming at V came to 6 bases and at J to 5 bases, leaving 9 bases not matched to a gene. CDR1 is SNHLY and CDR2 is FYNNEI in the germline V gene. CDR3 sequence reads: CASRRQGYFDEQYF. The CDR3 DNA follows: TGTGCCAGCAGGCGACAGGGGTATTTCGACGAGCAGTACTTC.

V and J are TRBV18 and TRBJ2-7; 10 bases align to TRBD1. Germline CDR1 reads KGHSH; CDR2 reads LQKENI. The length of the CDR3 is 16 residues. V shed 3 bases and J 5 bases; nucleotides not matched to a gene: 10. The CDR3: CASSPPRDRGSHEQYF. The CDR3 DNA follows: TGTGCCAGCTCACCCCCCCGGGACAGGGGATCCCACGAGCAGTACTTC. Filled out from reference TRBV18 and TRBJ2-7, the complete variable domain reads NAGVMQNPRHLVRRRGQEARLRCSPMKGHSHVYWYRQLPEEGLKFMVYLQKENIIDESGMPKERFSAEFPKEGPSILRIQQVVRGDSAAYFCASSPPRDRGSHEQYFGPGTRLTVT.

The chain recombines TRBV6-5 with TRBJ2-7; D possibly corresponds to TRBD2 (5 bases). The CDR3 is 13 amino acids. The V gene's germline CDR1 is MNHEY and CDR2 SVGAGI. The ends were cut back, 6 bases at V and 4 bases at J, with 13 bases in the middle. This CDR3 reads CASSSPTGYEQYF. CDR3 nucleotides: TGTGCCAGCAGCTCGCCAACGGGGTACGAGCAGTACTTC.

V is TRBV2 and J is TRBJ2-7; D perhaps matches TRBD1 (5 bases). With 4 bases removed from V and 4 bases from J, the gap between germline ends came to 11 bases. The length of the CDR3 is 13 residues. Germline loops: CDR1 SNHLY, CDR2 FYNNEI. For the CDR3, the DNA is TGTGCCAGCAGTGTTGCCAGGGCGTACGAGCAGTACGTC. This translates into CASSVARAYEQYV.

The CDR3 loop reads CASSLNPGQGGLGYTF. The CDR3 bases are TGTGCCAGCAGTTTAAATCCGGGACAGGGGGGCCTTGGCTACACCTTC. This rearrangement joins TRBV27 to TRBJ1-2, with 11 positions matching TRBD1. Germline lookup yields CDR1 MNHEY and CDR2 SMNVEV (reference sequence). This CDR3 contains 16 residues. With V trimmed by 2 bases and J by 7 bases, 9 bases remained unmatched.

The chain combines TRBV13 with TRBJ2-1; 10 bases map to TRBD2. The length of the CDR3 is 15 residues. With 0 bases clipped from V and 8 bases from J, the junction kept 4 bases outside the gene matches. Germline V lookup: CDR1 PRHDT, CDR2 FYEKMQ (reference sequence). The CDR3 DNA sequence: TGTGCCAGCAGCTTAGGAAGCGGGGGGGTCGATGAGCAGTTCTTC. It is translated as CASSLGSGGVDEQFF.

This clone was seen only a few times. The V gene is TRBV2, the J gene TRBJ1-2; D might be TRBD1 (5 bases). Trimming pared 2 bases from V and 3 bases from J, leaving 10 bases between. From germline, CDR1 is SNHLY and CDR2 FYNNEI. This CDR3 region has 14 residues. The CDR3 region is CASSEQGGDYGYTF. CDR3 sequence (DNA): TGTGCCAGCAGTGAACAGGGTGGGGACTATGGCTACACCTTC.

The chain is built from TRBV5-6 and TRBJ2-4; TRBD2 is a possible D gene (7 bases). The V and J ends lost 4 bases and 3 bases respectively, with 14 bases between them. There are 15 residues in the CDR3. Germline-derived CDR1 and CDR2 are SGHDT and YYEEEE. CDR3 region: CASSPGGGGKNIQYF. In nucleotides, the CDR3 is TGTGCCAGCAGCCCCGGAGGGGGGGGCAAAAACATTCAGTACTTC.